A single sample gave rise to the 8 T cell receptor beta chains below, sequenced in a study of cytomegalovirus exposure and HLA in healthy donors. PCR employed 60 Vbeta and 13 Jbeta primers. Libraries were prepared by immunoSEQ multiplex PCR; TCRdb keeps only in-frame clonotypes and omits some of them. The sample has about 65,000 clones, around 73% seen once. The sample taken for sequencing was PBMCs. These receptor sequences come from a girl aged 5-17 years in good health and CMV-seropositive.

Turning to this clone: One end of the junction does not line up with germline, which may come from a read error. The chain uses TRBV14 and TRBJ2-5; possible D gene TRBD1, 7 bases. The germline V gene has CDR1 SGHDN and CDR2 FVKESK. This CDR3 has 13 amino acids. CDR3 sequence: CASTQWTGGAQYF. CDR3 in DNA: TGTGCCAGCACCCAATGGACAGGAGGGGCCCAGTACTTC.

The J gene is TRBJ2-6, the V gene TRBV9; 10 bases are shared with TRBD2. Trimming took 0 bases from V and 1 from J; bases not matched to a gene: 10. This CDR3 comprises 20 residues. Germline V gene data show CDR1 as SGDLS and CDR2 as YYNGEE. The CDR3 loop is CASSVGPLAGVPSGANVLTF. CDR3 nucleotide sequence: TGTGCCAGCAGCGTAGGTCCCCTAGCGGGAGTCCCTTCTGGGGCCAACGTCCTGACTTTC.

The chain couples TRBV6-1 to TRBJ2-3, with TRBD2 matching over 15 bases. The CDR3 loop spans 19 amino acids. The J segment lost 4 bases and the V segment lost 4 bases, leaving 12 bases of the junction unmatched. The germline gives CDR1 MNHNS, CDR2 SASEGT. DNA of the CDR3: TGTGCCAGCAGTGGGACTAGCGGGGGGGCCGTTTGGCTCTCAGATACGCAGTATTTT. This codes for CASSGTSGGAVWLSDTQYF.

DNA of the CDR3: TGTGCCAGCAGTTTTGTCGGGGCAACTAATGAAAAACTGTTTTTT. Its protein is CASSFVGATNEKLFF. The chain links TRBV28 to TRBJ1-4; unclear D gene. This CDR3 has 15 residues. V lost 3 bases to trimming and J lost 0 bases, with 8 bases between them. The V gene's germline CDR1 is MDHEN and CDR2 SYDVKM.

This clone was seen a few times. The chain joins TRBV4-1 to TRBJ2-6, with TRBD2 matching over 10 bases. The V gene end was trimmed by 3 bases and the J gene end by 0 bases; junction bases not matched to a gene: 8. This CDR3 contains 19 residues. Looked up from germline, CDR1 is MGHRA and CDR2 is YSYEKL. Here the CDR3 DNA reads TGCGCCAGCAGCCACATCGGACTAGCGGAGACCTCTGGGGCCAACGTCCTGACTTTC. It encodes CASSHIGLAETSGANVLTF.

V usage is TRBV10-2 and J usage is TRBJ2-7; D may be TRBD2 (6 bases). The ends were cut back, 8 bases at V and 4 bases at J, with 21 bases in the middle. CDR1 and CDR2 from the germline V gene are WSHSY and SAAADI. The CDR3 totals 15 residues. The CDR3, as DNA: TGCGCCAGCGGACCGGGACTGGTACGTGAGTACGAGCAGTACTTC. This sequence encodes CASGPGLVREYEQYF.

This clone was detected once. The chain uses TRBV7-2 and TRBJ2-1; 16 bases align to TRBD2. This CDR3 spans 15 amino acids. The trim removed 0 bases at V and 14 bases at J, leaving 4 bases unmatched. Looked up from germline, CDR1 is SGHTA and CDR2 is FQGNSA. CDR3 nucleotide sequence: TGTGCCAGCAGCTTAGCCGGGACTAGCGGGGGGGAGGAGTTCTTC. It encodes CASSLAGTSGGEEFF.

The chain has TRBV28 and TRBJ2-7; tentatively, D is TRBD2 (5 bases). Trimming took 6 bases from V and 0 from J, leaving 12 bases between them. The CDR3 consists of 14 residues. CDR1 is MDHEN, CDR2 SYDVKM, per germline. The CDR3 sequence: CASSPRAYSYEQYF. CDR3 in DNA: TGTGCCAGCAGCCCGCGGGCTTACTCCTACGAGCAGTACTTC. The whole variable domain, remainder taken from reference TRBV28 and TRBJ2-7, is DVKVTQSSRYLVKRTGEKVFLECVQDMDHENMFWYRQDPGLGLRLIYFSYDVKMKEKGDIPEGYSVSREKKERFSLILESASTNQTSMYLCASSPRAYSYEQYFGPGTRLTVT.